A selection of T cell receptor beta chains follows, all from one sample in a study of technical replicates of blood from a handful of donors. Using immunoSEQ multiplex PCR, the repertoire was profiled, and TCRdb retains in-frame clones only, with some absent. The sample has approximately 88,000 clones, around 94% seen once. Sample: T cells isolated from PBMCs. The source of these receptors is a human donor in good health. Both conserved end residues are part of each CDR3. The D gene is left open where the match is weak. Clone size is not always given. Where it is, it says once, few, many or a class for expanded clones.

>.|TRBV30|TRBD1|TRBJ1-4
CAWSPTPGQRNEKLFF
TGTGCCTGGAGTCCCACTCCGGGACAGCGAAATGAAAAACTGTTTTTT
>.|TRBV29-1|TRBD2|TRBJ2-5
CSVGGGYTETQYF
TGCAGCGTTGGCGGGGGGTATACGGAGACCCAGTACTTC
>once|TRBV18|.|TRBJ1-1
CASSPSTDTEAFF
TGTGCCAGCTCACCATCGACAGACACTGAAGCTTTCTTT
>.|TRBV4-1|.|TRBJ2-2
CASSHGTHRYYTGELFF
TGCGCCAGCAGCCACGGGACTCATAGATATTACACCGGGGAGCTGTTTTTT
>.|TRBV6-1|TRBD2|TRBJ2-5
CASSEGVTSGRSETQYF
TGTGCCAGCAGTGAGGGTGTGACTAGCGGGAGATCGGAGACCCAGTACTTC
>.|TRBV6-1|.|TRBJ2-3
CASWRGGTTDTQYF
TGTGCCAGTTGGCGAGGAGGCACGACAGATACGCAGTATTTT
>.|TRBV2|TRBD1|TRBJ1-2
CASRSGTGVNYGYTF
TGTGCCAGCAGGTCCGGGACAGGGGTGAACTATGGCTACACCTTC
>.|TRBV10-1|TRBD1|TRBJ2-2
CASSTGQGDTGELFF
TGCGCCAGCAGCACGGGACAGGGGGACACCGGGGAGCTGTTTTTT
>.|TRBV27|.|TRBJ2-2
CASSLILRGGTGELFF
TGTGCCAGCAGTTTAATTCTCAGGGGCGGAACCGGGGAGCTGTTTTTT
>once|TRBV5-4|TRBD2|TRBJ2-7
CASSRLAGSYEQYF
TGTGCCAGTTCTAGACTAGCGGGATCGTACGAGCAGTACTTC
>.|TRBV6-5|.|TRBJ1-2
CASSSTGYGYTF
TGTGCCAGCAGCTCAACAGGGTATGGCTACACCTTC
>.|TRBV19|TRBD2|TRBJ2-1
CASSIEGTSGGAEQFF
TGTGCCAGTAGTATAGAAGGGACTAGCGGGGGGGCTGAGCAGTTCTTC
>.|TRBV19|TRBD1|TRBJ1-2
CASSTQGDYYGYTF
TGTGCCAGTAGTACGCAGGGGGATTACTATGGCTACACCTTC
>.|TRBV10-1|TRBD2|TRBJ2-7
CASRGTSYEQYF
TGCGCCAGCAGAGGGACTAGCTACGAGCAGTACTTC
>.|TRBV7-9|TRBD1|TRBJ1-6
CASSWTGSNGNSPLHF
TGTGCCAGCAGTTGGACAGGGAGTAATGGTAATTCACCCCTCCACTTT
>.|TRBV6-5|TRBD1|TRBJ1-2
CASRAGTGRYGYTF
TGTGCCAGCAGGGCCGGGACAGGGAGGTATGGCTACACCTTC
>.|TRBV10-3|.|TRBJ1-3
CAISGQGAIYF
TGTGCCATCAGTGGTCAGGGCGCCATATATTTT
>.|TRBV28|TRBD1|TRBJ1-5
CASSFEGQGWQPQHF
TGTGCCAGCAGTTTTGAGGGACAGGGTTGGCAGCCCCAGCATTTT
>once|TRBV30|.|TRBJ1-1
CAWAGALDKNTEAFF
TGTGCCTGGGCAGGGGCCCTCGACAAGAACACTGAAGCTTTCTTT
>.|TRBV4-2|TRBD2|TRBJ2-7
CASSQGLAGTYEQYF
TGTGCCAGCAGCCAGGGACTAGCGGGAACCTACGAGCAGTACTTC
>once|TRBV6-5|TRBD2|TRBJ2-1
CASRDLAASYNEQFF
TGTGCCAGCAGAGATCTAGCGGCCTCCTACAATGAGCAGTTCTTC
>.|TRBV27|TRBD1|TRBJ1-2
CASSLGTGGGGYYGYTF
TGTGCCAGCAGTTTAGGGACAGGGGGCGGGGGGTACTATGGCTACACCTTC
>.|TRBV2|.|TRBJ1-1
CASRVETEAFF
TGTGCCAGCAGGGTGGAGACTGAAGCTTTCTTT
>.|TRBV30|.|TRBJ2-7
CAGLLGYEQYF
TGTGCCGGGCTGCTGGGTTACGAGCAGTACTTC
>.|TRBV12-5|.|TRBJ1-1
CASGPDRQLGTEAFF
TGTGCTAGTGGTCCCGACAGGCAATTGGGAACTGAAGCTTTCTTT
>.|TRBV5-6|TRBD1|TRBJ2-7
CASSRTGDVSTYEQYF
TGTGCCAGCAGCAGGACAGGGGACGTTTCTACCTACGAGCAGTACTTC
>.|TRBV2|.|TRBJ1-2
CASSEAVYGYTF
TGTGCCAGCAGTGAAGCCGTCTATGGCTACACCTTC
>.|TRBV5-1|TRBD1|TRBJ2-3
CASSLRDSRWSHTQYF
TGCGCCAGCAGCTTAAGGGACAGTCGGTGGTCCCATACGCAGTATTTT
>.|TRBV6-1|.|TRBJ1-1
CASKYQGDHTEAFF
TGTGCCAGCAAATATCAGGGTGATCATACTGAAGCTTTCTTT
>.|TRBV5-1|TRBD2|TRBJ2-5
CASSLGVASGQETQYF
TGCGCCAGCAGCTTGGGGGTGGCTAGCGGACAAGAGACCCAGTACTTC
>.|TRBV6-1|TRBD1|TRBJ2-7
CASRDRQGGEQYF
TGTGCCAGCAGAGACAGACAGGGTGGGGAGCAGTACTTC
>.|TRBV6-1|.|TRBJ1-2
CASSVSRDQGGYTF
TGTGCCAGCAGTGTATCCCGGGACCAGGGGGGCTACACCTTC
>.|TRBV25-1|.|TRBJ1-1
CASSSYSSPSTEAFF
TGTGCCAGCAGTTCTTATAGTTCTCCAAGCACTGAAGCTTTCTTT
>.|TRBV27|TRBD1|TRBJ1-2
CASSQDRVYGYTF
TGTGCCAGCAGTCAGGACAGGGTCTATGGCTACACCTTC
>.|TRBV25-1|.|TRBJ2-1
CASSESRGAPFF
TGTGCCAGCAGTGAATCGAGAGGAGCCCCGTTCTTC
>few|TRBV28|.|TRBJ1-5
CASSLVSYQPQHF
TGTGCCAGCAGTTTGGTCAGTTATCAGCCCCAGCATTTT
>.|TRBV10-1|.|TRBJ2-5
CASSESTGAVQETQYF
TGCGCCAGCAGTGAGTCGACGGGTGCGGTCCAAGAGACCCAGTACTTC
>.|TRBV19|.|TRBJ1-6
CASSGGSQYNSPLHF
TGTGCCAGTAGTGGGGGGAGCCAATATAATTCACCCCTCCACTTT
>.|TRBV4-1|TRBD2|TRBJ2-2
CASSQEGWTSVDTGELFF
TGCGCCAGCAGCCAAGAAGGCTGGACTAGCGTCGACACCGGGGAGCTGTTTTTT
>once|TRBV29-1|.|TRBJ1-1
CSVERRGTFNTEAFF
TGCAGCGTTGAAAGGAGGGGCACGTTTAACACTGAAGCTTTCTTT
>.|TRBV19|.|TRBJ2-7
CASSIGRTLAYEQYF
TGTGCCAGTAGTATAGGAAGAACTTTGGCCTACGAGCAGTACTTC
>few|TRBV5-1|TRBD2|TRBJ2-5
CASSFSGTSVETQYF
TGCGCCAGCAGCTTTTCCGGGACTAGCGTTGAGACCCAGTACTTC
>.|TRBV2|TRBD2|TRBJ2-3
CASSLAEAFTDTQYF
TGTGCCAGCAGTCTAGCGGAGGCATTCACAGATACGCAGTATTTT
>.|TRBV7-8|TRBD1|TRBJ2-1
CASTLPETGGNEQFF
TGTGCCAGCACCCTCCCGGAGACAGGGGGCAATGAGCAGTTCTTC
>.|TRBV10-2|.|TRBJ2-7
CASSESGGFRYEQYF
TGCGCCAGCAGTGAGTCGGGAGGTTTTAGGTACGAGCAGTACTTC
>.|TRBV29-1|.|TRBJ2-2
CSVGGLGTGELFF
TGCAGCGTCGGAGGACTGGGCACCGGGGAGCTGTTTTTT
>.|TRBV6-5|TRBD1|TRBJ1-3
CASRNQGAGNTIYF
TGTGCCAGCAGAAACCAGGGGGCTGGAAACACCATATATTTT
>once|TRBV9|.|TRBJ2-7
CASSVATNFYEQYF
TGTGCCAGCAGCGTAGCCACTAATTTCTACGAGCAGTACTTC
>.|TRBV5-1|TRBD2|TRBJ2-7
CASSRGLAGDSRYEQYF
TGCGCCAGCAGTCGAGGACTAGCGGGGGATTCCCGATACGAGCAGTACTTC
>.|TRBV19|.|TRBJ2-3
CASSSSPNTDTQYF
TGTGCCAGTAGTTCTAGCCCTAACACAGATACGCAGTATTTT
>.|TRBV5-4|.|TRBJ2-2
CASSPGPGELFF
TGTGCCAGCAGCCCAGGCCCCGGGGAGCTGTTTTTT
>once|TRBV19|TRBD2|TRBJ2-1
CASSMIGRELNNEQFF
TGTGCCAGTAGTATGATTGGGAGGGAGTTAAACAATGAGCAGTTCTTC
>few|TRBV5-4|.|TRBJ2-7
CASSGGAYEQYF
TGTGCCAGCAGCGGCGGGGCCTACGAGCAGTACTTC
>.|TRBV7-2|.|TRBJ2-7
CASSLEGRVHDEQYF
TGTGCCAGCAGCTTAGAGGGCAGGGTCCACGACGAGCAGTACTTC
>.|TRBV30|.|TRBJ2-3
CAWEGGLPYTDTQYF
TGTGCCTGGGAGGGCGGACTTCCTTACACAGATACGCAGTATTTT